Listed below are T cell receptor beta chains from one sample, sequenced in a study of cytomegalovirus exposure and HLA in healthy donors. Repertoires were generated with immunoSEQ multiplex PCR, while TCRdb's copy carries only in-frame clones and drops some. The sample has approximately 68,000 clones, and its top ten clones hold around 7.2%. The sample comprised PBMCs. These receptors all come from a female donor in good health and CMV-seropositive. CDR3s include the opening cysteine and the closing phenylalanine or tryptophan. The D gene is left open where the match is weak.

TRBD1	TRBV29-1	TRBJ2-7	TGCAGCGTTCCGGACAGGGCCAGCTCCTACGAGCAGTACTTC	CSVPDRASSYEQYF
TRBD2	TRBV27	TRBJ2-5	TGTGCCAGCAGACTAGCGGGAGGGTTCGAGACCCAGTACTTC	CASRLAGGFETQYF
TRBD1	TRBV27	TRBJ1-2	TGTGCCAGCAGACTCAGGGGGGCGACAACCCATAAAGGCTACACCTTC	CASRLRGATTHKGYTF
NA	TRBV7-2	TRBJ1-2	TGTGCCAGCAGCTTAGGGGTTGGTACCGGCGGTGGCTACACCTTC	CASSLGVGTGGGYTF
TRBD2	TRBV10-1	TRBJ2-1	TGCGCCAGCAGTGAGTCGAATGGGACTAGCGGGGACAATGAGCAGTTCTTC	CASSESNGTSGDNEQFF
TRBD1	TRBV9	TRBJ2-1	TGTGCCAGCAATTTGGCAGGGGGCCACAATGAGCAGTTCTTC	CASNLAGGHNEQFF
NA	TRBV4-1	TRBJ2-3	TGCGCCAGCAGCCAAGACAGGCTCACAGATACGCAGTATTTT	CASSQDRLTDTQYF
TRBD2	TRBV6-5	TRBJ2-7	TGTGCCAGCAGACTCCGGGGTAGCGGGTACGAGCAGTACTTC	CASRLRGSGYEQYF
NA	TRBV19	TRBJ1-1	TGTGCCAGTAGTACCCGGGGTCGACGCACTGAAGCTTTCTTT	CASSTRGRRTEAFF
NA	TRBV2	TRBJ1-6	TGTGCCAGCAGGGAACAGGGATCACCCCTCCACTTT	CASREQGSPLHF
TRBD2	TRBV5-1	TRBJ2-1	TGCGCCAGCAGCTTGGAGGGGACTAGCGGGTACAATGAGCAGTTCTTC	CASSLEGTSGYNEQFF
NA	TRBV7-6	TRBJ2-1	TGTGCCAGCAGCTTATGGGCAGCGGGCTTTTCCTACAATGAGCAGTTCTTC	CASSLWAAGFSYNEQFF
NA	TRBV19	TRBJ2-7	TGTGCCACAACGGGAGAAACCTACGAGCAGTACTTC	CATTGETYEQYF
NA	TRBV6-6	TRBJ2-7	TGTGCCAGCAGTTTCGGACACTTGGAAACCTACGAGCAGTACTTC	CASSFGHLETYEQYF
NA	TRBV28	TRBJ2-7	TGTGCCAGCAGTCCTCTAGGGGAGGGGGCCTACGAGCAGTACTTC	CASSPLGEGAYEQYF
TRBD1	TRBV7-9	TRBJ1-1	TGTGCCAGCAGCTTAGCCGGATGGGGCAGGGGGCATACTGAAGCTTTCTTT	CASSLAGWGRGHTEAFF
TRBD1	TRBV5-8	TRBJ1-2	TGTGCCAGCAGCTCGCACAGGGGGCAAGCCGGTGGCTACACCTTC	CASSSHRGQAGGYTF
TRBD1	TRBV15	TRBJ1-5	TGTGCCACCAGCAGAGGCGGGACAGGGCACCAGCCCCAGCATTTT	CATSRGGTGHQPQHF
TRBD2	TRBV23-1	TRBJ2-7	TGCGCCAGCAGTTCGTGGACTAGCGGGAGGAGAGACAACTCCTACGAGCAGTACTTC	CASSSWTSGRRDNSYEQYF
TRBD2	TRBV28	TRBJ2-3	TGTGCCAGCAGTTACGACCTAGCGGGAATGTCAGATACGCAGTATTTT	CASSYDLAGMSDTQYF
TRBD1	TRBV7-9	TRBJ2-7	TGTGCCAGCAGCCCAGGGGGGACAGGGGACTACGAGCAGTACTTC	CASSPGGTGDYEQYF
TRBD2	TRBV27	TRBJ2-3	TGTGCCAGCAACCCTAGCGGGGGGGCAGATTTCGGCACAGATACGCAGTATTTT	CASNPSGGADFGTDTQYF
TRBD2	TRBV6-1	TRBJ2-5	TGTGCCAGCAGTGGGGTAGCGGGGGGGCAAGAGACCCAGTACTTC	CASSGVAGGQETQYF
TRBD2	TRBV7-2	TRBJ2-7	TGTGCCAGCAGCCCCAGCGGGAACTACGAGCAGTACTTC	CASSPSGNYEQYF
TRBD2	TRBV19	TRBJ2-7	TGTGCCAGTAGTTTCTCAACCCTGGGAGGGCCCTACGAGCAGTACTTC	CASSFSTLGGPYEQYF
NA	TRBV4-2	TRBJ2-3	TGTGCCAGCAGCCAAGTGGGGGCTAGCGGATACACAGATACGCAGTATTTT	CASSQVGASGYTDTQYF
TRBD1	TRBV6-6	TRBJ1-2	TGTGCCAGCAGTTACGGGACAGGGGGCGGGTATGGCTACACCTTC	CASSYGTGGGYGYTF
TRBD1	TRBV4-3	TRBJ2-7	TGCGCCAGCAGCCAGGGGACAGGGCTATTCTACGAGCAGTACTTC	CASSQGTGLFYEQYF
TRBD1	TRBV9	TRBJ1-1	TGTGCCAGCAGCGTAGAGCCAGGGGGGAACACTGAAGCTTTCTTT	CASSVEPGGNTEAFF
TRBD1	TRBV7-9	TRBJ2-6	TGTGCCAGCAGCTTCGGGACAGGAGTCTCTGGGGCCAACGTCCTGACTTTC	CASSFGTGVSGANVLTF
TRBD1	TRBV6-6	TRBJ1-2	TGTGCCAGCAGTCACCAGGGACAGGGTCCTAACTATGGCTACACCTTC	CASSHQGQGPNYGYTF
NA	TRBV10-3	TRBJ2-1	TGTGCCATCAACCCTACAGAAACCAACAATGAGCAGTTCTTC	CAINPTETNNEQFF